What follows are 2 T cell receptor beta chains derived from one specimen sequenced in a study of blood T cell repertoires in COVID-19. The table came from immunoSEQ multiplex PCR; TCRdb's copy has only in-frame clones and leaves some out. This table has 350,000 to 400,000 clones, just over 90% appearing once. The sequenced sample consisted of PBMCs or T cells enriched from blood (not recorded which). Source of these receptors: a woman aged 40 to 50 who had been exposed to COVID-19.

The CDR3 nucleotides read TGCGCCAGCAGCTCCGGGGGACAGGGGACGAACGAGCAGTACTTC. Translation gives CASSSGGQGTNEQYF. The chain is built from TRBV5-1 and TRBJ2-7, with 10 bases matching TRBD1. Germline V gives CDR1 SGHRS, CDR2 YFSETQ. The CDR3 contains 15 residues. With V trimmed by 3 bases and J by 5 bases, 8 bases remained unmatched.

As regards this clone: One junction end disagrees with the germline gene, perhaps due to a read error. The J gene is TRBJ2-7, the V gene TRBV7-7; 7 positions match TRBD1. The CDR3 covers 13 residues. Per the germline V gene, CDR1 is SSHAT and CDR2 is FNYEAQ (reference sequence). CDR3 DNA: TGTGCTAGCAGCCCGGGCCAGGGGGTCGAGCAGTACTTC. Its translation is CASSPGQGVEQYF.